This TCR beta chain was identified during a study of shared clonotypes between healthy human individuals. The sorted-subset replicate PCRs were given about 200 ng DNA, which is 25,000 to 35,000 T cell genomes. As processed by the authors: As immunoSEQ supplied junction-only sequences (without quality scores), filtering differed. Data came from immunoSEQ multiplex PCR; TCRdb stores just in-frame clones and leaves some out. The V and J calls and clone size come from that table; D and trimming were worked out from the DNA. The top ten hold approximately 0.13% of the sample, which has around 2.3 million clones, approximately 94% seen once. This clone occurred once. This TCR was recovered from a man between 18 and 35 years old in good health. The specimen was naive CD4+ T cells sorted from blood. Subset here: CD45RA+ positively selected.

For the CDR3, the DNA is TGTGCCTGTGGACAGGTCTATGGCTACACCTTC. Translation: CACGQVYGYTF. This chain uses TRBV30 with TRBJ1-2; 7 bases fit TRBD1. The trim removed 6 bases at V and 4 bases at J, leaving 2 bases unmatched. From germline, CDR1 is GTSNPN and CDR2 SVGIG (reference sequence). CDR3 length: 11 amino acids.